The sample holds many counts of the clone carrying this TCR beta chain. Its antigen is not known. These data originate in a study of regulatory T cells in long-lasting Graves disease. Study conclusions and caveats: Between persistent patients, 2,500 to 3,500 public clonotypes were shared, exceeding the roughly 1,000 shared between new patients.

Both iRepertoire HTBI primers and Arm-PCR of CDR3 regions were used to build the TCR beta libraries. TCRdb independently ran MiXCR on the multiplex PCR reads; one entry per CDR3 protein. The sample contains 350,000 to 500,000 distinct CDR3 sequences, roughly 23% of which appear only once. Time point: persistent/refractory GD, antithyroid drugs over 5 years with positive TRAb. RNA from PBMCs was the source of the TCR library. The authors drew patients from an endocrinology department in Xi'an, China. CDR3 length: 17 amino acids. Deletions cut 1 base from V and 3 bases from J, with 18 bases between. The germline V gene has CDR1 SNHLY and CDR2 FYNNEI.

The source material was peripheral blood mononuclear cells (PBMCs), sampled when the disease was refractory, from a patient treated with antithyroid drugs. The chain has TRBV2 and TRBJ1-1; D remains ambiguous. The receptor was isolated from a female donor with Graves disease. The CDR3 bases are TGTGCCAGCAGTGAAGAGCCTAGCATGAGGGAGTACACTGAAGCTTTCTTT. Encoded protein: CASSEEPSMREYTEAFF.